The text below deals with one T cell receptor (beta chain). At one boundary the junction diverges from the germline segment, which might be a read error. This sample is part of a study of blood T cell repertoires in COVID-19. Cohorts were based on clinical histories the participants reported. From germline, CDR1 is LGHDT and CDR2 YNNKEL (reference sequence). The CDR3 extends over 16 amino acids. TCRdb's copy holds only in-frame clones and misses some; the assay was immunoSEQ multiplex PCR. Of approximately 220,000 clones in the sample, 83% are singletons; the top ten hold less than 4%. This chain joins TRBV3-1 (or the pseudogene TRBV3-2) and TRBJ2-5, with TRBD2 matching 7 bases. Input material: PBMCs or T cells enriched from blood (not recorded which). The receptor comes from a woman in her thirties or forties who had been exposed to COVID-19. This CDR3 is CASSQDPGWGGETQHF. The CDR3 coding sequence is TGTGCCAGCAGCCAGGATCCGGGGTGGGGAGGGGAGACCCAGCACTTC.